The entry below describes one T cell receptor (beta chain). Its specificity is not known. This record comes from a study of cytotoxic CD8 clonotypes in ibrutinib-treated CLL. Study-wide background: There were approximately ten relapsed/refractory patients and about 15 treatment-naive patients, and fewer than 18 were IGHV unmutated. Following treatment for a median around 13 months, range 6 to 36, response samples were then taken.

The protocol was immunoSEQ multiplex PCR, while the TCRdb copy is restricted to in-frame clones and leaves out a portion. The sample lists over 110,000 clones, roughly 90% occurring once. General study results and limits: Treatment left the uncommon public clonotypes either contracted or stable in frequency.

Germline V gene data show CDR1 as SQVTM and CDR2 as ANQGSEA. Trimming took off 4 bases at V and 5 bases at J, with 17 bases between the two ends. This CDR3 contains 14 residues. The source was PBMCs, collected after 12 months of ibrutinib treatment. The TCR originated in a human donor with chronic lymphocytic leukemia. V usage is TRBV29-1 and J usage is TRBJ2-5; D possibly corresponds to TRBD2 (6 bases). CDR3 region: CSVGRVGGDETQYF. CDR3 in DNA: TGCAGCGTTGGTCGAGTCGGAGGGGATGAGACCCAGTACTTC. The whole variable domain, filled in from reference TRBV29-1 and TRBJ2-5, reads SAVISQKPSRDICQRGTSLTIQCQVDSQVTMMFWYRQQPGQSLTLIATANQGSEATYESGFVIDKFPISRPNLTFSTLTVSNMSPEDSSIYLCSVGRVGGDETQYFGPGTRLLVL.